Listed below are T cell receptor beta chains from one sample, sequenced in a study of T cell repertoires in cytomegalovirus infection. TCRdb recomputed calls from the reads with MiXCR, one row per CDR3 protein. Of more than 150,000 distinct CDR3 sequences in the sample, about 21% were seen once. What was sequenced was PBMCs. The source is a human donor in good health (CMV status not recorded). Some clones in this sample may be carry-over from other donors' samples. Each CDR3 is given with its conserved first and last residue. A D gene is named only where the DNA matches it firmly. The size entry is marked missing in some rows and otherwise reads once, few, many or a size class.

D	size	J	V	CDR3	DNA
NA	NA	TRBJ1-1	TRBV6-5	CASSSGIRTEAFF	TGTGCCAGCTCCTCTGGAATCCGCACTGAAGCTTTCTTT
TRBD1	many	TRBJ2-7	TRBV7-2	CASSLHGQGSYEQYF	TGTGCCAGCAGCTTACATGGACAGGGAAGCTACGAGCAGTACTTC
TRBD2	few	TRBJ2-3	TRBV12-3/TRBV12-4	CASSLAGGLGTQYF	TGTGCCAGCAGTCTAGCGGGGGGGCTAGGGACGCAGTATTTT
NA	NA	TRBJ2-5	TRBV25-1	CASSDWGQETQYF	TGTGCCAGCAGTGACTGGGGGCAAGAGACCCAGTACTTC
TRBD2	NA	TRBJ2-7	TRBV4-2	CASSQDTASGGIPYEQYF	TGTGCCAGCAGCCAAGATACGGCTAGCGGGGGCATTCCTTACGAACAGTACTTC
NA	few	TRBJ2-6	TRBV6-2/TRBV6-3	CASSRQGSGGANVLTF	TGTGCCAGCAGTCGTCAGGGTTCTGGTGGGGCCAACGTCCTGACTTTC
NA	NA	TRBJ1-6	TRBV18	CASSLRDGDSPLHF	TGTGCCAGCTCACTCCGGGACGGAGATTCACCCCTCCACTTT
TRBD1	many	TRBJ2-7	TRBV28	CASSSRSGTGPYEQYF	TGTGCCAGCAGTTCCCGATCCGGGACAGGCCCCTACGAGCAGTACTTC
TRBD1	few	TRBJ2-7	TRBV6-6	CASSPWTGGNEQYF	TGTGCCAGCAGCCCTTGGACAGGGGGAAACGAGCAGTACTTC
TRBD2	NA	TRBJ2-7	TRBV9	CASSLTDTSGYEQYF	TGTGCCAGCAGCCTCACAGACACTAGCGGATACGAGCAGTACTTC
TRBD1	NA	TRBJ1-2	TRBV19	CASSDYRGYNYGYTF	TGTGCCAGTAGTGACTACAGGGGGTACAACTATGGCTACACCTTC
TRBD1	many	TRBJ1-5	TRBV12-3/TRBV12-4	CASSRQGDGNQPQHF	TGTGCCAGCAGTCGACAGGGGGACGGCAATCAGCCCCAGCATTTT
NA	NA	TRBJ1-1	TRBV3-1	CASSLGRGVYADEAFF	TGTGCCAGCAGCTTGGGACGGGGGGTTTATGCGGATGAAGCTTTCTTT
NA	NA	TRBJ2-7	TRBV14	CASSQDLGFDEQYF	TGTGCCAGCAGCCAAGATCTGGGGTTCGACGAGCAGTACTTC
NA	NA	TRBJ1-2	TRBV6-6	CASSYSDNRKANYGYTF	TGTGCCAGCAGTTACTCGGACAACAGGAAGGCTAACTATGGCTACACCTTC
NA	NA	TRBJ2-1	TRBV4-3	CASSHWTEYNEQFF	TGCGCCAGCAGCCACTGGACCGAATACAATGAGCAGTTCTTC
TRBD1	few	TRBJ1-1	TRBV12-3/TRBV12-4	CASRPPQGAHTEAFF	TGTGCCAGCAGACCACCCCAGGGGGCGCACACTGAAGCTTTCTTT
NA	few	TRBJ2-1	TRBV20-1	CSAKTSGGHSYNEQFF	TGCAGTGCCAAGACCTCCGGGGGGCACTCATACAATGAGCAGTTCTTC
TRBD1	many	TRBJ2-7	TRBV11-3	CASSTRQGRESYEQYF	TGTGCCAGCAGCACTAGACAGGGAAGAGAGTCCTACGAGCAGTACTTC
TRBD2	NA	TRBJ2-3	TRBV5-8	CASSLGDYTPADTQYF	TGTGCCAGCAGCTTGGGGGACTATACGCCGGCAGATACGCAGTATTTT
NA	once	TRBJ2-1	TRBV2	CASSNAPDRNSYNEQFF	TGTGCCAGCAGCAACGCCCCTGACAGGAACTCCTACAATGAGCAGTTCTTC
TRBD1	many	TRBJ2-7	TRBV4-3	CASSQGTQGVLSYEQYF	TGCGCCAGCAGCCAAGGGACTCAGGGGGTTCTCTCCTACGAGCAGTACTTC
NA	many	TRBJ2-5	TRBV20-1	CSAPRLAGEIRETQYF	TGCAGTGCCCCCCGGCTGGCAGGGGAAATCCGGGAGACCCAGTACTTC
NA	NA	TRBJ1-4	TRBV28	CASSLPGRKLFF	TGTGCCAGCAGTTTGCCCGGGAGAAAACTGTTTTTT
NA	few	TRBJ2-7	TRBV4-2	CASSPIGFDYEQYF	TGTGCCAGCAGCCCCATCGGTTTTGACTACGAGCAGTACTTC
NA	NA	TRBJ1-2	TRBV20-1	CSARGHWGSTPAYGYTF	TGCAGTGCTAGAGGCCACTGGGGGTCCACCCCCGCCTATGGCTACACCTTC
NA	NA	TRBJ2-1	TRBV4-3	CACSQDLRYNEQFF	TGCGCCTGCAGCCAAGATTTGAGGTACAATGAGCAGTTCTTC
NA	few	TRBJ1-2	TRBV5-5	CASSSGTHGYTF	TGTGCCAGCAGCTCCGGGACCCATGGCTACACCTTC
TRBD2	many	TRBJ2-7	TRBV7-2	CASSLLAGHSYEQYF	TGTGCCAGCAGCTTACTAGCGGGGCACTCCTACGAGCAGTACTTC
NA	many	TRBJ2-2	TRBV19	CASSRPEYTGELFF	TGTGCCAGTAGCCGACCGGAGTACACCGGGGAGCTGTTTTTT
NA	NA	TRBJ2-3	TRBV30	CAWKGYTDTQYF	TGTGCCTGGAAGGGCTACACAGATACGCAGTATTTT
TRBD2	few	TRBJ2-1	TRBV6-2/TRBV6-3	CASTSGGRGNEQFF	TGTGCCAGCACCTCGGGCGGGAGGGGTAATGAGCAGTTCTTC
TRBD1	medium-sized	TRBJ1-6	TRBV7-3	CASSSTGGRSPLHF	TGTGCCAGCAGCTCGACAGGGGGCCGATCACCCCTCCACTTT
TRBD1	many	TRBJ1-1	TRBV15	CATSTQGGQGVQGTEAFF	TGTGCCACCAGCACCCAAGGGGGACAGGGGGTTCAAGGCACTGAAGCTTTCTTT
NA	few	TRBJ2-7	TRBV18	CASSTKGGNDEQYF	TGTGCCAGCTCCACAAAAGGCGGGAACGACGAGCAGTACTTC
NA	many	TRBJ1-1	TRBV3-1	CASGDGWSAFF	TGTGCCAGCGGAGATGGGTGGTCCGCTTTCTTT
NA	few	TRBJ1-1	TRBV11-2	CASSLEPGESAEAFF	TGTGCCAGCAGCTTAGAACCAGGGGAGAGCGCTGAAGCTTTCTTT
NA	NA	TRBJ1-1	TRBV5-6	CASIRGQVALNTEAFF	TGTGCCAGCATACGGGGTCAGGTCGCCCTGAACACTGAAGCTTTCTTT
TRBD1	many	TRBJ2-7	TRBV5-1	CASSSTGSYEQYF	TGCGCCAGCAGCTCGACAGGGTCCTACGAGCAGTACTTC
NA	many	TRBJ1-3	TRBV7-9	CASSLELSSGNTIYF	TGTGCCAGCAGCTTAGAGTTGAGCTCTGGAAACACCATATATTTT
NA	NA	TRBJ1-5	TRBV6-2/TRBV6-3	CASRGRGVNQPQHF	TGTGCCAGCAGGGGTCGGGGGGTCAATCAGCCCCAGCATTTT
TRBD2	NA	TRBJ2-3	TRBV28	CASSPRVAGAKGTDTQYF	TGTGCCAGCAGCCCCCGGGTAGCGGGAGCGAAGGGCACAGATACGCAGTATTTT
TRBD1	NA	TRBJ2-1	TRBV6-1	CASSEGGQGINEQFF	TGTGCCAGCAGTGAAGGGGGACAGGGTATCAATGAGCAGTTCTTC
TRBD1	many	TRBJ2-4	TRBV6-5	CASSFGQGGIQYF	TGTGCCAGCAGTTTCGGACAGGGCGGCATTCAGTACTTC
TRBD2	many	TRBJ2-3	TRBV12-3/TRBV12-4	CASSLLAGTDTQYF	TGTGCCAGCAGCCTTCTAGCGGGCACAGATACGCAGTATTTT
TRBD1	NA	TRBJ1-1	TRBV15	CATRTGGRTEAFF	TGTGCCACCCGGACAGGGGGTCGGACTGAAGCTTTCTTT
NA	NA	TRBJ2-2	TRBV7-3	CASSLKQNTGELFF	TGTGCCAGCAGCTTAAAACAGAACACCGGGGAGCTGTTTTTT
NA	many	TRBJ2-3	TRBV6-1	CASSAGGTDTQYF	TGTGCCAGCAGTGCGGGGGGCACAGATACGCAGTATTTT
TRBD2	NA	TRBJ2-1	TRBV12-3/TRBV12-4	CASSIVTSGSPRVEQFF	TGTGCCAGCAGTATCGTGACTAGCGGGAGCCCCAGGGTCGAGCAGTTCTTC
NA	NA	TRBJ2-7	TRBV7-2	CASSLGAGSYEQYF	TGTGCCAGCAGCTTAGGGGCGGGTTCCTACGAGCAGTACTTC
NA	once	TRBJ1-4	TRBV20-1	CSARGRKVGGNEKLFF	TGCAGTGCTAGAGGGAGAAAGGTTGGGGGTAATGAAAAACTGTTTTTT
NA	NA	TRBJ2-2	TRBV7-9	CASSPTQFVGELFF	TGTGCCAGCAGCCCTACTCAGTTTGTCGGGGAGCTGTTTTTT
TRBD2	NA	TRBJ2-1	TRBV19	CASNRLAGGFEQFF	TGTGCCAGTAACAGGCTAGCGGGAGGTTTTGAGCAGTTCTTC
NA	many	TRBJ1-6	TRBV7-8	CASSLNAGQIAFNSPLHF	TGTGCCAGCAGCTTAAACGCCGGACAGATCGCCTTTAATTCACCCCTCCACTTT
TRBD2	NA	TRBJ2-2	TRBV5-6	CASSLNGGAHTGELFF	TGTGCCAGCAGCCTAAACGGGGGGGCCCACACCGGGGAGCTGTTTTTT
TRBD2	few	TRBJ2-7	TRBV4-2	CASSQGLSGRGSYEQYF	TGTGCCAGCAGCCAAGGTTTGAGCGGGAGAGGTTCCTACGAGCAGTACTTC
NA	few	TRBJ1-5	TRBV19	CASTDVNQPQHF	TGTGCCTCTACGGACGTGAATCAGCCCCAGCATTTT
TRBD1	few	TRBJ1-1	TRBV6-1	CASRDRYTEAFF	TGTGCCAGCAGGGACAGGTACACTGAAGCTTTCTTT